This T cell receptor beta chain was identified in a study of T cell responses to AZD1222 COVID-19 vaccine. Profiling relied on immunoSEQ multiplex PCR, and the TCRdb table lists in-frame clones only, not all of them. Among roughly 120,000 clones listed, approximately 83% were seen once. Trimming pared 0 bases from V and 8 bases from J, leaving 15 bases between. The CDR3 runs 15 residues. Per germline, CDR1 SGHRS and CDR2 YFSETQ. Overall study results and limits: There were repertoire samples only from the period after the peak T cell response. As reported, nearly half of all spike-specific TCRs target variant regions that are unmutated.

As regards this clone: What it binds is unknown.

The specimen was peripheral blood, collected on day 0 of AZD1222 vaccination. This chain joins TRBV5-1 and TRBJ2-1, with D perhaps TRBD1 or TRBD2 (6 bases each). The origin of this receptor is an adult in good health. The CDR3 reads CASSLALGGVDEQFF. Written as DNA, the CDR3 is TGCGCCAGCAGCTTGGCGCTCGGGGGCGTCGATGAGCAGTTCTTC.